Below are 5 T cell receptor beta chains sequenced from a single sample in a study of cytomegalovirus exposure and HLA in healthy donors. The study ran its PCR with 60 Vbeta and 13 Jbeta primers. Clones were read by immunoSEQ multiplex PCR, and TCRdb kept only the in-frame ones, dropping some. The data hold under 150,000 clones, with about four fifths observed a single time. Sequenced: PBMCs. These receptors were collected from a male donor in good health and CMV-seronegative.

The chain links TRBV30 to TRBJ1-1; 8 bases align to TRBD1. CDR1 and CDR2 from the germline V gene are GTSNPN and SVGIG (reference sequence). The trim removed 0 bases at V and 5 bases at J, leaving 8 bases unmatched. The length of the CDR3 is 15 residues. This chain's CDR3 is CAWSVLDRGGTEAFF. In nucleotides, the CDR3 is TGTGCCTGGAGTGTACTCGACAGGGGAGGGACTGAAGCTTTCTTT.

V usage is TRBV25-1 and J usage is TRBJ2-1; D gene ambiguous. Germline values: CDR1 MGHDK, CDR2 SYGVNS. The CDR3 spans 14 residues. The V gene lost 1 base and the J gene lost 9 bases, with 13 bases spanning the gap. For the CDR3, the DNA is TGTGCCAGCAGTGAATCTCCCCCTCCCGGTGAGCAGTTCTTC. As protein: CASSESPPPGEQFF.

J is TRBJ1-1 and V is TRBV10-3, with D perhaps TRBD1 (6 bases). Trimming removed 7 bases from V and 7 bases from J, with 19 bases in between. Germline V lookup: CDR1 ENHRY, CDR2 SYGVKD. The CDR3 is 14 residues long. In DNA, the CDR3 is TGTGCCATCAAACAGGGTTTCGGTTCGGATGAAGCTTTCTTT. It specifies CAIKQGFGSDEAFF.

The chain joins TRBV5-4 to TRBJ2-5, with D perhaps TRBD1 (6 bases). Germline V gene sequence: CDR1 SGHNT, CDR2 YYREEE (reference sequence). The ends were cut back, 0 bases at V and 6 bases at J, with 9 bases in the middle. This CDR3 is built from 13 residues. As DNA, the CDR3 is TGTGCCAGCAGCTTGGACAGGGAGAAGACCCAGTACTTC. It specifies CASSLDREKTQYF.

J is TRBJ1-1 and V is TRBV5-1; TRBD1 matches 8 bases. The CDR3 spans 16 residues. Unmatched junction bases numbered 9, after V lost 4 bases and J lost 1 base. The germline CDR1 and CDR2 sequences are SGHRS and YFSETQ. In DNA form, the CDR3 reads TGCGCCAGCAGCCCGACCGGGACAGGTTGGAACACTGAAGCTTTCTTT. Protein product: CASSPTGTGWNTEAFF.